This T cell receptor (beta chain) was recorded in a study of blood T cell repertoires in COVID-19 (dated by TCRdb to between 2020 and 2021). General notes on the study: Samples covering the acute and convalescent phases of COVID-19 were provided by collaborators in the United States, Italy and Spain. The prospective study material was composed of cDNA or gDNA derived from T cells, B-cell-depleted T cells, or PBMCs. The dataset comprised deeply sampled blood TCRbeta repertoires from subjects exposed to, actively infected with, or recovered from COVID-19. The repertoires were released in a freely available public database intended as a resource for research on the immune response to SARS-CoV-2. Samples came from the ongoing ImmuneRACE study (first 160 participants) plus 1,254 subjects from 6 global collaborators. A de-identified subject ID, COVID-19 status, age in years and sex were almost always included in the sample metadata. Where HLA class I and class II types were available, the types were taken from metadata supplied by the sample provider, not from assay-based typing. The research as a whole found: Clinical and demographic metadata were provided uncurated, with the amount varying by source and participant.

Counted from cysteine to phenylalanine, this CDR3 has 15 amino acids. The entry retains the CDR3 DNA only, 45 bases that are in frame from base 1. CDR1 and CDR2 were assigned from the germline V gene as MNHEY and SVGEGT. V trim: 4 bases; J trim: 3 bases; unmatched bases: 4. TCRbeta CDR3 regions were amplified from genomic DNA by means of the immunoSEQ Assay, a bias-controlled multiplex PCR. On the authors' methods: Nucleated cell counts per sample were estimated from amplification of reference gene primers within the assay. Sequence reads were collapsed and filtered to measure the absolute abundance of every unique TCRbeta CDR3 rearrangement. For each sample, productive Simpson clonality was calculated as the square root of Simpson's diversity index across productive rearrangements. The source is immuneACCESS, and TCRdb retained only in-frame sequences with V and J called. Part of the clones is not carried over; for the studies checked, unresolved V genes explain less than half of this, and the remainder is unexplained. V and J calls and clone size come straight from that table; D and trimming were deduced from the DNA. Present in this sample are approximately 92,000 clones, 87% of which were seen just once. 18% of the sample is held by the ten biggest clonotypes.

One collaborating source in Seattle enrolled patients during active infection and followed them longitudinally through the course of disease. Each collaborating institution followed its own protocols to collect whole blood in K2EDTA tubes. For TCRbeta analysis, collaborator samples were shipped as frozen whole blood, as isolated PBMCs, or as DNA extracted from either sample type. As regards this clone: What antigen it recognizes has not been identified. Base qualities are not at hand, and no much larger clone is one base apart.

This TCR was recovered from an older woman with COVID-19, enrolled during active disease. In this chain, TRBV6-2 or TRBV6-3 is recombined with TRBJ1-1; 11 central nucleotides agree with TRBD1. Material for sequencing was peripheral blood. The nucleotide sequence is TGTGCCAGCAGTTCCCCGGGACAGGGGGACACTGAAGCTTTCTTT. Translation gives CASSSPGQGDTEAFF.